The entry below gives a single T cell receptor (beta chain) sequence along with its context. There are 13 residues in the CDR3. V was cut by 7 bases and J by 7 bases, with 11 bases left in between. The source of the sample is a study of blood T cell repertoires in COVID-19. For the study at large: T cells, B-cell-depleted T cells, or PBMCs supplied cDNA or gDNA.

Profiled with immunoSEQ multiplex PCR; TCRdb holds only in-frame clones, not every one. The top ten clones hold 5.5% to 6% of a sample with fewer than 80,000 clones, 80% to 95% of them seen once. The chain joins TRBV12-3 or TRBV12-4 to TRBJ1-6; D gene ambiguous. The receptor was derived from a human donor in a cohort sampled during active COVID-19. Sequenced: peripheral blood. CDR3 protein: CASNRGSNSPLHF. CDR3 DNA: TGTGCCAGCAACCGGGGATCAAATTCACCCCTCCACTTT.